The 3 T cell receptor beta chains reported below all come from one sample, sequenced in a study of cytomegalovirus exposure and HLA in healthy donors (dated by TCRdb to 2016 to 2017). Library preparation employed the immunoSEQ multiplex PCR assay. For the multiplex PCR, a mixture combining 60 forward primers for TCR Vbeta segments and 13 reverse primers for TCR Jbeta segments was used. TCRdb carries this immuneACCESS record with in-frame sequences only. Its versions omit some clonotypes, under half of them owing to an unresolved V gene in the studies checked, with the rest unexplained. The sample records approximately 150,000 clones, roughly 79% of which are singletons. Jointly, the top ten make up approximately 6% of the sample. The sample comprised PBMCs. The receptors stem from a man aged 35 to 55 in good health and CMV-seropositive.

The chain employs TRBV19 and TRBJ1-1, with D perhaps TRBD1 (6 bases). CDR1 LNHDA and CDR2 SQIVND come from the germline V gene (reference sequence). V was trimmed by 3 bases and J by 8 bases, leaving 13 bases between them. CDR3 length: 13 residues. CDR3 nucleotide sequence: TGTGCCAGTAGTATGGGGACACGACGGGAAGCTTTCTTT. Amino acids: CASSMGTRREAFF.

CDR3 loop: CASTTIAGANTEAFF. The DNA of the CDR3 is TGTGCCAGTACCACGATAGCGGGGGCGAACACTGAAGCTTTCTTT. This rearrangement joins TRBV19 to TRBJ1-1; D is possibly TRBD1 (6 bases). V shed 7 bases and J shed 1 base, with 16 bases lying between them. Germline CDR1 reads LNHDA; CDR2 reads SQIVND (reference sequence). There are 15 residues in the CDR3.

This clone was recorded only once. The chain employs TRBV2 and TRBJ2-1; TRBD2 matches at 8 bases. Trimming took 6 bases from V and 0 from J; bases not matched to a gene: 4. Germline V CDR1 and CDR2: SNHLY, FYNNEI. The length of the CDR3 is 15 residues. The CDR3 here is CASRPTSGSYNEQFF. CDR3 sequence (DNA): TGTGCCAGCAGGCCAACTAGCGGCTCCTACAATGAGCAGTTCTTC.